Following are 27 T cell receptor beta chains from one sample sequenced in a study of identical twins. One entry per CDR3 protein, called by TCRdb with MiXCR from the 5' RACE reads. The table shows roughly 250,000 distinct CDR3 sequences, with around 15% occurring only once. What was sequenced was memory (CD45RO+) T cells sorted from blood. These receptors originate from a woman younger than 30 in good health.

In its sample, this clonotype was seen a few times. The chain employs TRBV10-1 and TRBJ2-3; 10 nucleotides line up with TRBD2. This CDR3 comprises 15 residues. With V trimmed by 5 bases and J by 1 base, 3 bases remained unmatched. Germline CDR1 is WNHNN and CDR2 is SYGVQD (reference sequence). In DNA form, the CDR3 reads TGCGCCAGCAGTTCTACTAGCGGGGGCACAGATACGCAGTATTTT. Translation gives CASSSTSGGTDTQYF.

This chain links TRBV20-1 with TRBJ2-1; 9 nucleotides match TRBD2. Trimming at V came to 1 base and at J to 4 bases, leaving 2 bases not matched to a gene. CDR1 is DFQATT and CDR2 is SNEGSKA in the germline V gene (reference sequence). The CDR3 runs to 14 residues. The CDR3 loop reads CSARGAGGYNEQFF. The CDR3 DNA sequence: TGCAGTGCTAGAGGCGCGGGAGGGTACAATGAGCAGTTCTTC.

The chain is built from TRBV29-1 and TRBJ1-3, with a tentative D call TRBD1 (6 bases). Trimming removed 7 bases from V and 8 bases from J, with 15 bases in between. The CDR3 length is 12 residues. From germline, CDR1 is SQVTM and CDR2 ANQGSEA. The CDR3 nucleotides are TGCAGCGCCGGGACCTCAGGGGACACCATATATTTT. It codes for CSAGTSGDTIYF.

This chain's CDR3 is CASSQRRAEAFF. The CDR3 coding sequence is TGTGCCAGCAGCCAGAGACGAGCTGAAGCTTTCTTT. The chain couples TRBV3-1 to TRBJ1-1; unclear D gene. The germline V gene has CDR1 LGHDT and CDR2 YNNKEL (reference sequence). The CDR3 loop spans 12 amino acids. V shed 3 bases and J shed 6 bases, with 8 bases lying between them.

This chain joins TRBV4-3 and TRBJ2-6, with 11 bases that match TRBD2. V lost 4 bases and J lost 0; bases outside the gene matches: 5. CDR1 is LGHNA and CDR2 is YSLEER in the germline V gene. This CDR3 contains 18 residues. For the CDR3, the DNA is TGCGCCAGCAGCCTACGACTAGCGGGGCGCTCTGGGGCCAACGTCCTGACTTTC. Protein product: CASSLRLAGRSGANVLTF.

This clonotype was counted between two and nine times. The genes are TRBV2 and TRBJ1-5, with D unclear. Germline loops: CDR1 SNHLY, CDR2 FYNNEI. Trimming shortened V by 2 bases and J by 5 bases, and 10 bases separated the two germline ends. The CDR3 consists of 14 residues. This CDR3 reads CASSEFREDQPQHF. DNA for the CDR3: TGTGCCAGCAGTGAATTCCGGGAAGATCAGCCCCAGCATTTT. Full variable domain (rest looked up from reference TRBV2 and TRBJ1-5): EPEVTQTPSHQVTQMGQEVILRCVPISNHLYFYWYRQILGQKVEFLVSFYNNEISEKSEIFDDQFSVERPDGSNFTLKIRSTKLEDSAMYFCASSEFREDQPQHFGDGTRLSIL.

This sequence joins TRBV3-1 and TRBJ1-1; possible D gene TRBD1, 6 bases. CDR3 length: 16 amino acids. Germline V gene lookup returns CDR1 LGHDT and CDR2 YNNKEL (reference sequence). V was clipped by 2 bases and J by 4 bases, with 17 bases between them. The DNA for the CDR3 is TGTGCCAGCAGCCAATGGACAGCAGTGAAGGGCACTGAAGCTTTCTTT. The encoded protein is CASSQWTAVKGTEAFF. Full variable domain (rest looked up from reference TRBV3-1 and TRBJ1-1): DTAVSQTPKYLVTQMGNDKSIKCEQNLGHDTMYWYKQDSKKFLKIMFSYNNKELIINETVPNRFSPKSPDKAHLNLHINSLELGDSAVYFCASSQWTAVKGTEAFFGQGTRLTVV.

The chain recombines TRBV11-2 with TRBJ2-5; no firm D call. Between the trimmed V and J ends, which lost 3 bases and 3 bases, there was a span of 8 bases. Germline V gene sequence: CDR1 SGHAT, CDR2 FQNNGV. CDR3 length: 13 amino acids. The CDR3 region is CASSFGQEETQYF. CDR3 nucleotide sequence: TGTGCCAGCAGCTTTGGGCAAGAAGAGACCCAGTACTTC.

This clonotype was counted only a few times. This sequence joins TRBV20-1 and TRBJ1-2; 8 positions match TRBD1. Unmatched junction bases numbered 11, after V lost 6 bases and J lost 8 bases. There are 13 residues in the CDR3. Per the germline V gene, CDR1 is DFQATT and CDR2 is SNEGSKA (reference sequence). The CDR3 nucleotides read TGCAGTGCACAGAGGACAGGGACTTACGGCTACACCTTC. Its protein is CSAQRTGTYGYTF.

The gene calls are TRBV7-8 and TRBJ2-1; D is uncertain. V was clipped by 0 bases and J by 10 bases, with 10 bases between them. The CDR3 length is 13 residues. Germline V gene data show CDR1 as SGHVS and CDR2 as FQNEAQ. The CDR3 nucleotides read TGTGCCAGCAGCTTAGCCCAGTTTTTCGAGCAGTTCTTC. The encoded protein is CASSLAQFFEQFF.

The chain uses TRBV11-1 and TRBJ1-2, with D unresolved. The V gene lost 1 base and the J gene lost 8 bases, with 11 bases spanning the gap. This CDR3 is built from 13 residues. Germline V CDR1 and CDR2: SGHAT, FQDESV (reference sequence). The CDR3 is CASSLVTLGGYTF. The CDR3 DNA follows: TGTGCCAGCAGCTTAGTCACGCTAGGAGGCTACACCTTC.

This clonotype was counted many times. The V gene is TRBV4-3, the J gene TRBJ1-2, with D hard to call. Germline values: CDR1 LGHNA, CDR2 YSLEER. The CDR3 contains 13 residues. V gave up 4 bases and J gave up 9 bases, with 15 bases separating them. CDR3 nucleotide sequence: TGCGCCAGCAGCCTGTCGGAGGGTCGTAGCTACACCTTC. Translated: CASSLSEGRSYTF.

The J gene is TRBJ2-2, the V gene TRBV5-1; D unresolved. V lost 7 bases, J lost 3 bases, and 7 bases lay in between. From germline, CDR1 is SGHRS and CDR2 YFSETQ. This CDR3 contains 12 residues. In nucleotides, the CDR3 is TGCGCCAGCTTAGAATACACCGGGGAGCTGTTTTTT. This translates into CASLEYTGELFF. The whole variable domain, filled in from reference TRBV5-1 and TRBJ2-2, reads KAGVTQTPRYLIKTRGQQVTLSCSPISGHRSVSWYQQTPGQGLQFLFEYFSETQRNKGNFPGRFSGRQFSNSRSEMNVSTLELGDSALYLCASLEYTGELFFGEGSRLTVL.

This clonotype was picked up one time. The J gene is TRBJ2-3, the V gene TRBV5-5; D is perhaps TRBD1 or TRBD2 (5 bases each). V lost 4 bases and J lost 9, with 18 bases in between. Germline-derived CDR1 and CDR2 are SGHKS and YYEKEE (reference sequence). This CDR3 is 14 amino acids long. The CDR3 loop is CASSPGPLGTTQYF. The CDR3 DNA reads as TGTGCCAGCAGCCCCGGGCCCCTCGGGACGACGCAGTATTTT.

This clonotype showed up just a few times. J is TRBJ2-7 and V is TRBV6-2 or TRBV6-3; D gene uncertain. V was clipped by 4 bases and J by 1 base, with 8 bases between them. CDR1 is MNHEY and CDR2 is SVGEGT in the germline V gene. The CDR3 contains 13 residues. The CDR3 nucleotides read TGTGCCAGCAGTTTTGTCAGATCCTACGAGCAGTACTTC. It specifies CASSFVRSYEQYF.

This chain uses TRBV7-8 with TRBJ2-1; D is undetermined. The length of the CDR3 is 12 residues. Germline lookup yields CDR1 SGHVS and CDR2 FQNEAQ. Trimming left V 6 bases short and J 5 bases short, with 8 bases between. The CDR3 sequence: CASSSVNNEQFF. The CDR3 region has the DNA TGTGCCAGCAGTTCAGTTAACAATGAGCAGTTCTTC.

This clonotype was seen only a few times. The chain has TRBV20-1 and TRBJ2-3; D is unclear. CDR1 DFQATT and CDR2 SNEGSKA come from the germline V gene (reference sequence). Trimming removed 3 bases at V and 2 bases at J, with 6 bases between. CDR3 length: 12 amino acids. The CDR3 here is CSASSPTDTQYF. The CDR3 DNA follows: TGCAGTGCTAGTAGCCCCACAGATACGCAGTATTTT.

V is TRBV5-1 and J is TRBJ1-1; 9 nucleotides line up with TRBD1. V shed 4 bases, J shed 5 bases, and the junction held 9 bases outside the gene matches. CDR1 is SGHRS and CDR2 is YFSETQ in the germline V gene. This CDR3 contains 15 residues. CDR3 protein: CASSLYRGPATEAFF. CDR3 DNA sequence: TGCGCCAGCAGCCTGTACAGGGGGCCGGCTACTGAAGCTTTCTTT.

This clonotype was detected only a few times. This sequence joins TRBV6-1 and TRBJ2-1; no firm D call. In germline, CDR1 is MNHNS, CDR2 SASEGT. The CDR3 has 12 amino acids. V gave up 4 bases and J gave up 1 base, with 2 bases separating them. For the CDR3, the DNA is TGTGCCAGCAGTGCATCCTACAATGAGCAGTTCTTC. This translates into CASSASYNEQFF.

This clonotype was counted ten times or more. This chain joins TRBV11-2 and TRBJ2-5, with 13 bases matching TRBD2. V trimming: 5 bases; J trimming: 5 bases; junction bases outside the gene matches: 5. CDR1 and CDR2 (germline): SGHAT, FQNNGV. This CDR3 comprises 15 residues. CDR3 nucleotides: TGTGCCAGCAGCCTACGGACTAGCGGGAGTGAGACCCAGTACTTC. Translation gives CASSLRTSGSETQYF. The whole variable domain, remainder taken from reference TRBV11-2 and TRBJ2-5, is EAGVAQSPRYKIIEKRQSVAFWCNPISGHATLYWYQQILGQGPKLLIQFQNNGVVDDSQLPKDRFSAERLKGVDSTLKIQPAKLEDSAVYLCASSLRTSGSETQYFGPGTRLLVL.

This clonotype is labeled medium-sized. CDR3 DNA: TGTGCCACCAGCAGAGATCCGGGACCTTACAATGAGCAGTTCTTC. It yields the protein CATSRDPGPYNEQFF. This sequence joins TRBV15 and TRBJ2-1; D tentatively fits TRBD1 or TRBD2 (5 bases each). The CDR3 runs 15 residues. Trimming removed 0 bases at V and 4 bases at J, with 10 bases between. CDR1 is LNHNV, CDR2 YYDKDF, per germline (reference sequence).

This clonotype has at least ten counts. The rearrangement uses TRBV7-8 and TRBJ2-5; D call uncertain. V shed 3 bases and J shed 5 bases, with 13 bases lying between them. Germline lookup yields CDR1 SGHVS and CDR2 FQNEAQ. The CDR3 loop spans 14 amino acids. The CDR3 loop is CASSLPTVRETQYF. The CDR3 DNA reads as TGTGCCAGCAGCTTGCCAACAGTTCGGGAGACCCAGTACTTC.

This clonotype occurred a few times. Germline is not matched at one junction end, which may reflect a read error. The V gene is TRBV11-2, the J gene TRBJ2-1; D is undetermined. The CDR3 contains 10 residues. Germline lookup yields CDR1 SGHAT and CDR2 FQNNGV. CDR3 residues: CASSHNEQFF. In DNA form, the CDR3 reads TGTGCCAGCTCCCACAATGAGCAGTTCTTC.

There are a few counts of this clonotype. The CDR3 coding sequence is TGTGCCAGCTCCCGGGACCTCTACGGGGAGCTGTTTTTT. It encodes CASSRDLYGELFF. V is TRBV12-3 or TRBV12-4 and J is TRBJ2-2; the D gene could be TRBD1 or TRBD2 (5 bases each). The CDR3 runs 13 residues. Trimming left V 8 bases short and J 7 bases short, with 14 bases between.

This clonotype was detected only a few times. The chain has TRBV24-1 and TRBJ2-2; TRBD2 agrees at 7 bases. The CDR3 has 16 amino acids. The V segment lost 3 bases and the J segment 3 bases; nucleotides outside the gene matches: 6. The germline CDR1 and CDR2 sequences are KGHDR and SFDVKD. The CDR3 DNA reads TGTGCCACCAGTGATGCGGCTAGCGGTTACACCGGGGAGCTGTTTTTT. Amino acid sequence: CATSDAASGYTGELFF.

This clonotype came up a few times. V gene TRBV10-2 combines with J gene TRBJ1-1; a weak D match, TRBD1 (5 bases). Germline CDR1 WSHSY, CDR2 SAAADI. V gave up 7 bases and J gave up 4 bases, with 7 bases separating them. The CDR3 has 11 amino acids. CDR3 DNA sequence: TGCGCCAGCAACCAGGGCACTGAAGCTTTCTTT. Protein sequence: CASNQGTEAFF.

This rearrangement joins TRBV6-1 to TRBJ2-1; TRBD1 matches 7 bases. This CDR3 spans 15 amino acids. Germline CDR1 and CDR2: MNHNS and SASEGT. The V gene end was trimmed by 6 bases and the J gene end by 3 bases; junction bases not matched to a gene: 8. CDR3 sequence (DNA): TGTGCCAGCAGGCCGACAGGGTTGAGCTACAATGAGCAGTTCTTC. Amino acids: CASRPTGLSYNEQFF.